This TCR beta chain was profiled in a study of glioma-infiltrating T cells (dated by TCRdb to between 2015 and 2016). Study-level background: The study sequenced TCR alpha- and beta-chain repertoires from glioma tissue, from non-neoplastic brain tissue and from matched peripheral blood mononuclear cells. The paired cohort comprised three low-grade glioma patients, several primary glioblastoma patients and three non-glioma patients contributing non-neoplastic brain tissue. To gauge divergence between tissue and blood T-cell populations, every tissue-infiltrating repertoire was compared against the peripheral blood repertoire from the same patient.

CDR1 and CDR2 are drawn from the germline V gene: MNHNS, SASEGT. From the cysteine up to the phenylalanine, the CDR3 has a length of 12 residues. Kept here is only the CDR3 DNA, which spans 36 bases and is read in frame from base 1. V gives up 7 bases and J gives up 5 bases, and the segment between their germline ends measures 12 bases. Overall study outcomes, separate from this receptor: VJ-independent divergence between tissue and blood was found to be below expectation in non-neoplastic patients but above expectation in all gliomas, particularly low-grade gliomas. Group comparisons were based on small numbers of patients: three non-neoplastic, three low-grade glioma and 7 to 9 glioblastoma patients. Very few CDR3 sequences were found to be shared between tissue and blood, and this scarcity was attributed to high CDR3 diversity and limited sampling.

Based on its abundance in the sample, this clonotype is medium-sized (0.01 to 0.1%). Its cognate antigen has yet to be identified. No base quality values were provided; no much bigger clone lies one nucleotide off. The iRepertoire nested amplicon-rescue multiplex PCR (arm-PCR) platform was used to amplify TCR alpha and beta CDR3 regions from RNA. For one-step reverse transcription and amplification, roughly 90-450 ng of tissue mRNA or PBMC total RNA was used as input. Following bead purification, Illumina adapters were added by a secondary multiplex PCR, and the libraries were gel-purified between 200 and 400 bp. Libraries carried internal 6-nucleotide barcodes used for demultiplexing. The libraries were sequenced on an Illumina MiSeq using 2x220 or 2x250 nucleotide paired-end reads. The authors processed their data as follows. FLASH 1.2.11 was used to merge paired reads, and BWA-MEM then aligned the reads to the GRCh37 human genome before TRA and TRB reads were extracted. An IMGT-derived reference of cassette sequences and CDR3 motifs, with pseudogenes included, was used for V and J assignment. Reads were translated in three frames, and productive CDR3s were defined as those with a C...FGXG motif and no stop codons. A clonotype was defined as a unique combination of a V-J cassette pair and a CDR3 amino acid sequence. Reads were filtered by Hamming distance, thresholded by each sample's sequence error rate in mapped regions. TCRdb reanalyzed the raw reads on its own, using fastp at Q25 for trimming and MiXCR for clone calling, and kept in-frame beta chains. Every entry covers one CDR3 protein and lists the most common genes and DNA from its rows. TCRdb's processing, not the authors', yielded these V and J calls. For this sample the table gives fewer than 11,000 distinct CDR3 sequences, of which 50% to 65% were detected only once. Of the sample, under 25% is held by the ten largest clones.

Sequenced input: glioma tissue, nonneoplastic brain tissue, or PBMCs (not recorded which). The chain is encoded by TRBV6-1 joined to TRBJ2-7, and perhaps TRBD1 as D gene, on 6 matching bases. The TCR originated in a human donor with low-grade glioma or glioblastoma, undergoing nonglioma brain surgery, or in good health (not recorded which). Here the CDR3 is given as CASKEGTHEQYF. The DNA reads TGTGCCAGCAAAGAGGGGACACACGAGCAGTACTTC.